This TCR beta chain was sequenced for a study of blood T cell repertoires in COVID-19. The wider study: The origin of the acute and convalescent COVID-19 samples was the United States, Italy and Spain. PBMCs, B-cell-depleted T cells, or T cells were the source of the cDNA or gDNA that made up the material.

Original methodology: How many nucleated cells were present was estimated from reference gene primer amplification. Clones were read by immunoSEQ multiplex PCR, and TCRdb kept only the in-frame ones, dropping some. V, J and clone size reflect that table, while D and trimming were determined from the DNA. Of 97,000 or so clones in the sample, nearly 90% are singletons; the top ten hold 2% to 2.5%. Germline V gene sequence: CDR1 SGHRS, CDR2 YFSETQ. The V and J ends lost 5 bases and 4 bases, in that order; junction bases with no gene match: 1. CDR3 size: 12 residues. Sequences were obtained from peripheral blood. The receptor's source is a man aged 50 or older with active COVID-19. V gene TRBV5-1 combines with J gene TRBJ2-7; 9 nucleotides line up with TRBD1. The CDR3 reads CASRQGAYEQYF. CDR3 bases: TGCGCCAGCAGACAGGGGGCTTACGAGCAGTACTTC.